Presented here are 10 T cell receptor beta chains from one specimen sequenced in a study of blood T cell repertoires in COVID-19. Data came from immunoSEQ multiplex PCR; TCRdb stores just in-frame clones and leaves some out. The sample lists around 220,000 clones, 65% to 85% occurring once. Sequenced sample: peripheral blood. The receptors come from a woman aged 40 to 50 with active or convalescent COVID-19.

A few counts support this clone. The gene calls are TRBV24-1 and TRBJ2-1; weak D call: TRBD2 (7 bases). V was cut by 7 bases and J by 6 bases, with 9 bases left in between. This CDR3 contains 12 residues. Germline CDR1 is KGHDR and CDR2 is SFDVKD. The CDR3 sequence is CATRGGGNEQFF. CDR3 sequence (DNA): TGTGCCACCAGGGGAGGGGGCAATGAGCAGTTCTTC.

As for this clone: This may be a read error, as it is one base from a much larger clone. The sample holds other DNA sequences that translate to the same CDR3. The V call is TRBV9, the J call TRBJ2-1, with 7 nucleotides matching TRBD2. The CDR3 is made up of 15 amino acids. J was trimmed by 0 bases and V by 3 bases; bases with no gene match: 3. Germline V lookup: CDR1 SGDLS, CDR2 YYNGEE. The CDR3 DNA follows: TGTGCCAGCAGCGCCCTAGCGGCCTCCTACAATGAGCAGTTCTTC. Its protein is CASSALAASYNEQFF. Supplemented by reference TRBV9 and TRBJ2-1, the full variable domain reads DSGVTQTPKHLITATGQRVTLRCSPRSGDLSVYWYQQSLDQGLQFLIQYYNGEERAKGNILERFSAQQFPDLHSELNLSSLELGDSALYFCASSALAASYNEQFFGPGTRLTVL.

J is TRBJ2-3 and V is TRBV10-3; 15 bases line up with TRBD2. Germline assignment: CDR1 ENHRY and CDR2 SYGVKD. Unmatched junction bases numbered 1, after V lost 3 bases and J lost 6 bases. This CDR3 has 15 amino acids. CDR3 protein: CAISEGTSGGDTQYF. In nucleotides, the CDR3 is TGTGCCATCAGTGAAGGGACTAGCGGGGGGGATACGCAGTATTTT.

The chain combines TRBV7-2 with TRBJ2-3; D unresolved. V was cut by 5 bases and J by 2 bases, with 5 bases left in between. This CDR3 spans 12 amino acids. Germline CDR1 is SGHTA and CDR2 is FQGNSA. The CDR3 sequence: CASSAFTDTQYF. CDR3 bases: TGTGCCAGCAGCGCGTTCACAGATACGCAGTATTTT.

This sequence joins TRBV5-1 and TRBJ2-3; D not certain. Trimming took off 4 bases at V and 8 bases at J, with 14 bases between the two ends. Germline V gives CDR1 SGHRS, CDR2 YFSETQ. CDR3 length: 13 amino acids. As DNA, the CDR3 is TGCGCCAGCAGCCAGACTCCTAGAGGTACGCAGTATTTT. Translated, it gives CASSQTPRGTQYF.

This chain uses TRBV20-1 with TRBJ1-2; a weak D match, TRBD1 (6 bases). V lost 6 bases and J 8 bases, leaving 13 bases between the germline ends. This CDR3 is built from 11 residues. The germline gives CDR1 DFQATT, CDR2 SNEGSKA (reference sequence). Here the CDR3 reads CSARGRMGYTF. CDR3 nucleotides: TGCAGTGCCAGGGGACGTATGGGCTACACCTTC.

This clone was observed a few times. The gene calls are TRBV9 and TRBJ1-6, with D possibly matching TRBD1 (5 bases). The CDR3 has 16 residues. The germline V gene has CDR1 SGDLS and CDR2 YYNGEE. V lost 0 bases, J lost 7 bases, and 14 bases lay in between. CDR3 in amino acids: CASSVEGGVGNSPLHF. The CDR3 DNA reads TGTGCCAGCAGCGTAGAAGGAGGGGTTGGCAATTCACCCCTCCACTTT.

This rearrangement joins TRBV5-6 to TRBJ1-2, with D unresolved. The V end was cut by 1 base, the J end by 1 base, with 14 bases between. Per the germline V gene, CDR1 is SGHDT and CDR2 is YYEEEE. The CDR3 consists of 16 residues. This chain's CDR3 is CASSLTPTELNYGYTF. DNA for the CDR3: TGTGCCAGCAGCTTGACGCCCACAGAACTTAACTATGGCTACACCTTC.

The chain links TRBV13 to TRBJ2-7, with TRBD2 identical over 11 bases. V shed 1 base, J shed 7 bases, and the junction held 0 bases outside the gene matches. CDR3 length: 13 residues. Germline assignment: CDR1 PRHDT and CDR2 FYEKMQ (reference sequence). DNA for the CDR3: TGTGCCAGCAGCTTAGTAGCGGGAGGGGAGCAGTACGTC. Amino acid sequence: CASSLVAGGEQYV.

This clone was seen just once. The rearrangement links TRBV7-9 to TRBJ2-3, with 10 bases identical to TRBD1. CDR1 and CDR2 (germline): SEHNR, FQNEAQ (reference sequence). The CDR3 sequence is 15 residues long. Losses at the gene ends were 5 bases for V and 4 bases for J; bases not matched to a gene: 6. CDR3 amino acids: CASSLRDRGADTQYF. The CDR3 nucleotides read TGTGCCAGCAGCCTCCGGGACAGGGGAGCAGATACGCAGTATTTT.